Considering frequency, the clone carrying this TCR beta chain is medium-sized. Its antigen is not identified. The source of the sample is a study of CXCR3-negative and CXCR3-positive naive CD8 T cells. Broader study findings: Greater hydrophobicity was found in TRB CDR3s of CXCR3-positive naive cells than of CXCR3-negative naive cells. Partial loss of CXCR3 expression followed cryopreservation; most assays used fresh PBMCs. TRBV-TRBJ usage was alike in naive CXCR3-negative and CXCR3-positive cells but differed in memory cells.

TRB cDNA was prepared as libraries by UMI-labeled 5' RACE. No DNA is given; TCRdb re-called the 5' RACE reads and lists each CDR3 protein once. Its table records about 5,300 distinct CDR3 sequences. Triplicates of about 280,000 cells were sorted from each CD8+ T cell subset. The clonotype comes from a human donor in good health. Some clones in this sample may be carry-over from other donors' samples. The sequenced material came from naive CXCR3+ CD8+ T cells from blood. Subset specified: CD45RO-CCR7+CD27+CD95- naive CD8+ T cells expressing CXCR3 (TNR3+).

The CDR3 loop reads CSAWDSQGETQYF. The V and J genes are TRBV20-1 and TRBJ2-5; the TRBD2 assignment by TCRdb is unverifiable without DNA. The CDR3 spans 13 residues. The germline gives CDR1 DFQATT, CDR2 SNEGSKA (reference sequence).